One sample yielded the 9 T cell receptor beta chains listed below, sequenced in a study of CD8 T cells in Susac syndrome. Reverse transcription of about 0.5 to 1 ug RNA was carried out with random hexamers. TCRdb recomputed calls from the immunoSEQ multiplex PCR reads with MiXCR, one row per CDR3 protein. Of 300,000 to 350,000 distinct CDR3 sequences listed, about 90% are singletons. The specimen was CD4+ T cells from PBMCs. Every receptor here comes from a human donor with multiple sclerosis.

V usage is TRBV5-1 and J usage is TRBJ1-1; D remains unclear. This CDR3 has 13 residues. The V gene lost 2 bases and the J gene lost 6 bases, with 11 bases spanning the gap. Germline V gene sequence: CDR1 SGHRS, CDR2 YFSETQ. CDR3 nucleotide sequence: TGCGCCAGCAGCTTCACGGCCGGGGCTGAAGCTTTCTTT. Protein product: CASSFTAGAEAFF.

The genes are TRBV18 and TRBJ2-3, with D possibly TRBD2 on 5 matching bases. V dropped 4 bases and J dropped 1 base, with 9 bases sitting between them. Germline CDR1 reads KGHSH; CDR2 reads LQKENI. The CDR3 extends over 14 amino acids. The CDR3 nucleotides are TGTGCCAGCTCACAGTTTAGCGGCACAGATACGCAGTATTTT. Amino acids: CASSQFSGTDTQYF.

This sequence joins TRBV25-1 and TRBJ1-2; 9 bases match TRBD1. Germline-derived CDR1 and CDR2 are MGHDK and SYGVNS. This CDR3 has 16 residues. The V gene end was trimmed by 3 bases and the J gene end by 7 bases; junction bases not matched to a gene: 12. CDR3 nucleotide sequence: TGTGCCAGCAGTGACCCCGTTCCGGGACAGGGTGGTGGCTACACCTTC. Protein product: CASSDPVPGQGGGYTF.

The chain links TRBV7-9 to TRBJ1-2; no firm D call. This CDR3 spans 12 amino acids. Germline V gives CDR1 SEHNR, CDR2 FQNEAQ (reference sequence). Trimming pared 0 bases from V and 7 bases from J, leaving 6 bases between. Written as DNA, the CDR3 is TGTGCCAGCAGCTTAGCTCCGAGTGGCTACACCTTC. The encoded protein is CASSLAPSGYTF.

CDR3 in amino acids: CASSFRAGGPNEQFF. The CDR3 DNA sequence: TGTGCCAGCAGTTTCCGAGCGGGAGGGCCCAATGAGCAGTTCTTC. The V and J genes are TRBV12-3 or TRBV12-4 and TRBJ2-1, with 10 positions matching TRBD2. This CDR3 comprises 15 residues. Trimming removed 3 bases from V and 6 bases from J; junction bases left unmatched: 5.

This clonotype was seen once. Here the CDR3 reads CASSQDGGRWNEKLFF. The CDR3 DNA is TGCGCCAGCAGCCAAGACGGTGGGAGATGGAACGAAAAACTGTTTTTT. The chain uses TRBV4-3 and TRBJ1-4; no clear D gene. CDR3 length equals 16 residues. Germline CDR1 reads LGHNA; CDR2 reads YSLEER. Trimming took off 0 bases at V and 8 bases at J, with 16 bases between the two ends.

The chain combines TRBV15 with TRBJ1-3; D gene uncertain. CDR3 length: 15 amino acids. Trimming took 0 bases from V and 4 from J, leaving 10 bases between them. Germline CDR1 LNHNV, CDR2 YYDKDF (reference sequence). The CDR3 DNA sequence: TGTGCCACCAGCAGAGACCGCGGTGAGGGAAACACCATATATTTT. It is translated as CATSRDRGEGNTIYF.

The CDR3 coding sequence is TGTGCCAGCAGCTTAGGCCCAAGCTGGGACACCGGGGAGCTGTTTTTT. It codes for CASSLGPSWDTGELFF. The chain uses TRBV7-2 and TRBJ2-2; D not certain. V lost 1 base and J 3 bases, leaving 12 bases between the germline ends. This CDR3 comprises 16 residues. Germline CDR1 is SGHTA and CDR2 is FQGNSA.

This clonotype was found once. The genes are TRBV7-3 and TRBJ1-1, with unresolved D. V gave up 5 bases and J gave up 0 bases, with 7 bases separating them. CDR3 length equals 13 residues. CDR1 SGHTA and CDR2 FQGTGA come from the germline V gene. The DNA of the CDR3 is TGTGCCAGCAGCGTTTATCTGAACACTGAAGCTTTCTTT. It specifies CASSVYLNTEAFF.